A single sample is the source of the 14 T cell receptor beta chains below, sequenced in a study of blood T cell repertoires in COVID-19. Profiled with immunoSEQ multiplex PCR; TCRdb holds only in-frame clones, not every one. The sample consists of hundreds of thousands of clones, approximately 87% of them appearing once. Source material: peripheral blood. The receptors originated from a woman in her 70s with active or convalescent COVID-19.

The chain is built from TRBV6-1 and TRBJ1-6; tentatively, D is TRBD1 (6 bases). V lost 3 bases to trimming and J lost 8 bases, with 11 bases between them. CDR1 is MNHNS, CDR2 SASEGT, per germline. The CDR3 has 14 residues. CDR3 sequence: CASSDVQGYSPLHF. The CDR3 DNA is TGTGCCAGCAGTGATGTACAGGGATATTCACCCCTCCACTTT.

The chain couples TRBV12-3 or TRBV12-4 to TRBJ2-7; D gene ambiguous. The germline V and J ends were trimmed by 1 base and 0 bases, with 4 bases remaining between them. CDR3 length: 13 residues. The DNA of the CDR3 is TGTGCCAGCAGTTTAGTTAACTCCTACGAGCAGTACTTC. As protein: CASSLVNSYEQYF.

The chain links TRBV5-4 to TRBJ2-2, with 9 bases fitting TRBD2. The V segment lost 4 bases and the J segment 6 bases; nucleotides outside the gene matches: 4. CDR1 is SGHNT, CDR2 YYREEE, per germline (reference sequence). CDR3 length: 14 amino acids. The CDR3 spells CASSLSGSSGELFF. The CDR3 coding sequence is TGTGCCAGCAGCCTTAGCGGGAGTTCCGGGGAGCTGTTTTTT.

V and J are TRBV29-1 and TRBJ1-1; the D is unclear. The V end was cut by 0 bases, the J end by 1 base, with 9 bases between. CDR1 and CDR2 from the germline V gene are SQVTM and ANQGSEA. This CDR3 has 14 residues. The CDR3 coding sequence is TGCAGCGTTGAAGACCCCTATAGGAACACTGAAGCTTTCTTT. This gives the protein CSVEDPYRNTEAFF.

In DNA, the CDR3 is TGTGCCAGCAGCGGGTCGGGACAGGGGCTGAACACTGAAGCTTTCTTT. As protein: CASSGSGQGLNTEAFF. This sequence joins TRBV7-3 and TRBJ1-1; 10 bases map to TRBD1. The CDR3 sequence is 16 residues long. With 5 bases clipped from V and 0 bases from J, the junction kept 6 bases outside the gene matches. The germline gives CDR1 SGHTA, CDR2 FQGTGA.

In this sample, this clone turned up once. The CDR3 nucleotides are TGTGCCACTCAGTCTGAGGGAGAGACCCAGTACTTC. Its translation is CATQSEGETQYF. The chain is built from TRBV19 and TRBJ2-5, with a tentative D call TRBD2 (5 bases). From germline, CDR1 is LNHDA and CDR2 SQIVND (reference sequence). The CDR3 spans 12 residues. Trimming took off 10 bases at V and 4 bases at J, with 13 bases between the two ends.

A few counts support this clone. The sample has other DNA sequences that encode this CDR3 too. The chain recombines TRBV6-6 with TRBJ1-2, with D possibly matching TRBD1 (5 bases). From germline, CDR1 is MNHNY and CDR2 SVGAGI (reference sequence). V was clipped by 8 bases and J by 2 bases, with 9 bases between them. The CDR3 runs 12 residues. The CDR3 DNA reads TGTGCCAGCCGTACAGGAAACTATGGCTACACCTTC. It specifies CASRTGNYGYTF.

In this sample, this clone turned up a few times. The chain employs TRBV18 and TRBJ2-3; the match to TRBD2 covers 9 bases. CDR1 is KGHSH, CDR2 LQKENI, per germline. CDR3 length: 19 amino acids. J lost 5 bases, V lost 6 bases, and 21 bases had no gene match. CDR3 DNA sequence: TGTGCCAGCTCCCCTCAGATGATTGGGGCGGGGGGGACCGGAGATACGCAGTATTTT. This sequence encodes CASSPQMIGAGGTGDTQYF.

This clone was counted only a few times. The rearrangement joins TRBV15 to TRBJ2-2, with a tentative D call TRBD2 (5 bases). The ends were cut back, 2 bases at V and 3 bases at J, with 10 bases in the middle. This CDR3 spans 15 amino acids. Germline CDR1 LNHNV, CDR2 YYDKDF (reference sequence). CDR3 bases: TGTGCCACCAGCAGAATCGGGCGGGACACCGGGGAGCTGTTTTTT. Residues: CATSRIGRDTGELFF. The full variable domain, its missing parts supplied by reference TRBV15 and TRBJ2-2, is DAMVIQNPRYQVTQFGKPVTLSCSQTLNHNVMYWYQQKSSQAPKLLFHYYDKDFNNEADTPDNFQSRRPNTSFCFLDIRSPGLGDTAMYLCATSRIGRDTGELFFGEGSRLTVL.

The CDR3 here is CASSPTRGTYGYTF. The CDR3 DNA follows: TGTGCCAGCTCACCGACCAGGGGAACCTATGGCTACACCTTC. The rearrangement uses TRBV18 and TRBJ1-2; tentatively, D is TRBD1 (6 bases). With 3 bases removed from V and 4 bases from J, the gap between germline ends came to 12 bases. This CDR3 has 14 residues. Germline V gene sequence: CDR1 KGHSH, CDR2 LQKENI.

The rearrangement joins TRBV7-9 to TRBJ2-1, with D unclear. The CDR3 spans 13 residues. Trimming removed 2 bases from V and 10 bases from J, with 12 bases in between. Germline V gene sequence: CDR1 SEHNR, CDR2 FQNEAQ (reference sequence). Here the CDR3 DNA reads TGTGCCAGCAGCTTATTACCCCACGCGGAGCAGTTCTTC. Encoded protein: CASSLLPHAEQFF. The complete variable domain, with remaining parts taken from reference TRBV7-9 and TRBJ2-1, reads DTGVSQNPRHKITKRGQNVTFRCDPISEHNRLYWYRQTLGQGPEFLTYFQNEAQLEKSRLLSDRFSAERPKGSFSTLEIQRTEQGDSAMYLCASSLLPHAEQFFGPGTRLTVL.

Worth noting for this clone: The sample carries other DNA sequences with the same CDR3. The rearrangement joins TRBV7-8 to TRBJ1-3, with D hard to call. Trimming cost V 5 bases and J 1 base, with 9 bases left between them. The CDR3 runs to 14 residues. Germline CDR1 reads SGHVS; CDR2 reads FQNEAQ. The CDR3 nucleotides are TGTGCCAGCAGCAGCGGAAGTTCTGGAAACACCATATATTTT. This encodes CASSSGSSGNTIYF.

This clone was picked up a small number of times. J is TRBJ1-2 and V is TRBV2; D call uncertain. V was trimmed by 7 bases and J by 2 bases, leaving 8 bases between them. The germline gives CDR1 SNHLY, CDR2 FYNNEI. This CDR3 spans 12 amino acids. The CDR3 DNA reads as TGTGCCAGCATGCGAGCGAACTATGGCTACACCTTC. Amino acids: CASMRANYGYTF.

V and J are TRBV4-3 and TRBJ1-2; D may be TRBD1 (5 bases). CDR1 LGHNA and CDR2 YSLEER come from the germline V gene. Trimming pared 1 base from V and 3 bases from J, leaving 18 bases between. The CDR3 spans 17 residues. The CDR3 sequence is CASSQGGGRARDYGYTF. CDR3 in DNA: TGCGCCAGCAGCCAAGGGGGGGGACGGGCAAGGGACTATGGCTACACCTTC.